Sequencing of this T cell receptor beta chain was carried out in a study of cytomegalovirus exposure and HLA in healthy donors. The CDR3 extends over 16 amino acids. Germline V gene sequence: CDR1 SGHDN, CDR2 FVKESK. The trim removed 4 bases at V and 0 bases at J, leaving 5 bases unmatched. Comments on this clone: Its specificity is unknown.

The PCR had 60 Vbeta and 13 Jbeta primers. Generated by immunoSEQ multiplex PCR, the TCRdb table keeps only in-frame clones and is missing some. The data contain 150,000 to 200,000 clones, 85% of them seen just once; the ten biggest clones take up approximately 2.4%. Regarding the study as a whole: Apart from CMV serostatus, no immune exposure information was available. Prior analysis indicated that the majority of TCR beta V segments exhibited productivity approximately 87% or approximately 30% of the time.

The receptor comes from a woman aged 45 to 65 in good health and CMV-seronegative. What was sequenced was PBMCs. The genes are TRBV14 and TRBJ2-3; 9 nucleotides agree with TRBD2. Written as DNA, the CDR3 is TGTGCCAGCAGCCGCCGGCTAGCGGGGAGCACAGATACGCAGTATTTT. Residues: CASSRRLAGSTDTQYF.